One and the same sample provided the 15 T cell receptor beta chains below, sequenced in a study of T cell changes during pregnancy in multiple sclerosis (dated 2019 in TCRdb). Receptor libraries were prepared by the immunoSEQ multiplex PCR assay. TCRdb stores this immuneACCESS table with in-frame sequences only. Part of the clones is absent; in the studies checked, under half of the shortfall reflects unresolved V genes, and no reason is known for the rest. This sample lists 55,000 to 80,000 clones; roughly 90% were detected once. The ten largest clonotypes hold over 7.5% of the sample. Sequenced here: peripheral blood, sampled after pregnancy. These receptors came from a female donor in good health, enrolled as a control in a pregnancy study.

CDR3 bases: TGTGCCAGCAGCTTGTATAGTCAGCCCCAGCATTTT. Translating it yields CASSLYSQPQHF. The chain joins TRBV5-6 to TRBJ1-5; no clear D gene. The CDR3 extends over 12 amino acids. The V gene lost 1 base and the J gene lost 6 bases, with 5 bases spanning the gap. Germline-derived CDR1 and CDR2 are SGHDT and YYEEEE.

This chain joins TRBV6-5 and TRBJ2-1; 12 bases are a match to TRBD2. This CDR3 has 15 amino acids. V was clipped by 6 bases and J by 3 bases; unmatched bases: 3. The germline V gene encodes CDR1 MNHEY and CDR2 SVGAGI. The CDR3 protein is CASSRLAGDYNEQFF. CDR3 bases: TGTGCCAGCAGCAGACTAGCGGGAGACTACAATGAGCAGTTCTTC.

The chain has TRBV7-2 and TRBJ1-5; D not resolved. The germline V gene has CDR1 SGHTA and CDR2 FQGNSA. The CDR3 covers 14 residues. Trimming stripped 5 bases from V and 4 bases from J, with 12 bases between. CDR3 in amino acids: CASSDGLYNQPQHF. The DNA for the CDR3 is TGTGCCAGCAGCGACGGACTGTATAATCAGCCCCAGCATTTT.

The V and J genes are TRBV10-2 and TRBJ2-3; 11 bases are a match to TRBD2. The junction had 7 bases not matched to a gene; V was cut back by 8 bases and J by 9 bases. There are 13 residues in the CDR3. Per the germline V gene, CDR1 is WSHSY and CDR2 is SAAADI. The DNA for the CDR3 is TGCGCCAGCTTTAGCGGGGGGGCCGGGACGCAGTATTTT. The encoded protein is CASFSGGAGTQYF.

The chain has TRBV12-2 and TRBJ2-1; the table gives TRBD2 as D, unverified against the DNA. TRBV12-2 is a pseudogene segment. The length of the CDR3 is 16 residues. The CDR3 DNA is TGTGCAAGTCGCTCAACCGGACTAGCGGGAGGATATGAGCAGTTCTTC. Translated: CASRSTGLAGGYEQFF.

This rearrangement joins TRBV10-2 to TRBJ1-3, with D possibly TRBD1 on 5 matching bases. Trimming removed 4 bases at V and 0 bases at J, with 10 bases between. The CDR3 has 15 residues. Germline V CDR1 and CDR2: WSHSY, SAAADI. In DNA form, the CDR3 reads TGCGCCAGCAGTGGACAGATCTACTCTGGAAACACCATATATTTT. This sequence encodes CASSGQIYSGNTIYF.

This rearrangement joins TRBV5-1 to TRBJ2-3; D is unclear. CDR1 is SGHRS, CDR2 YFSETQ, per germline. The CDR3 totals 13 residues. Trimming removed 1 base at V and 0 bases at J, with 3 bases between. CDR3 coding DNA: TGCGCCAGCAGCTTGCCTAGCACAGATACGCAGTATTTT. This sequence encodes CASSLPSTDTQYF.

The chain uses TRBV5-6 and TRBJ1-2; 8 positions match TRBD1. CDR1 and CDR2 (germline): SGHDT, YYEEEE. This CDR3 has 15 residues. V gave up 4 bases and J gave up 5 bases; unmatched junction bases: 10. The DNA of the CDR3 is TGTGCCAGCAGCGGGGCCGGGACAGGAGTTTATGGCTACACCTTC. Its protein product is CASSGAGTGVYGYTF. The whole variable domain, remainder taken from reference TRBV5-6 and TRBJ1-2, is DAGVTQSPTHLIKTRGQQVTLRCSPKSGHDTVSWYQQALGQGPQFIFQYYEEEERQRGNFPDRFSGHQFPNYSSELNVNALLLGDSALYLCASSGAGTGVYGYTFGSGTRLTVV.

The rearrangement joins TRBV13 to TRBJ2-7; D might be TRBD1 (6 bases). Germline V gene data show CDR1 as PRHDT and CDR2 as FYEKMQ (reference sequence). This CDR3 contains 15 residues. Trimming shortened V by 3 bases and J by 6 bases, and 18 bases separated the two germline ends. CDR3 sequence: CASSFGARGIGEQYF. CDR3 nucleotide sequence: TGTGCCAGCAGCTTTGGGGCTAGGGGGATCGGCGAGCAGTACTTC.

The gene calls are TRBV30 and TRBJ1-2, with TRBD1 as a possible D gene (6 bases). Deletions cut 5 bases from V and 8 bases from J, with 21 bases between. Germline CDR1 and CDR2: GTSNPN and SVGIG (reference sequence). The CDR3 totals 14 residues. The CDR3 DNA follows: TGTGCCTGGGAAAGGAGGGGGGGCTCGGGGGGCTACACCTTC. This gives the protein CAWERRGGSGGYTF.

The gene calls are TRBV19 and TRBJ2-3; D may be TRBD2 (5 bases). Germline V gene data show CDR1 as LNHDA and CDR2 as SQIVND (reference sequence). Trimming took off 6 bases at V and 4 bases at J, with 20 bases between the two ends. The CDR3 covers 16 residues. The CDR3 sequence: CASSSPSGLGADTQYF. CDR3 in DNA: TGTGCCAGTAGCTCCCCGTCCGGACTTGGGGCAGATACGCAGTATTTT.

The CDR3 DNA sequence: TGTGCCAGCGCTAGGGACTACGGCTACAATGAGCAGTTCTTC. This codes for CASARDYGYNEQFF. The chain combines TRBV6-5 with TRBJ2-1, with 7 nucleotides matching TRBD2. J was trimmed by 3 bases and V by 8 bases; bases with no gene match: 7. Germline CDR1 reads MNHEY; CDR2 reads SVGAGI. The CDR3 is made up of 14 amino acids.

The chain joins TRBV5-1 to TRBJ2-2, with no clear D. The ends were cut back, 3 bases at V and 8 bases at J, with 17 bases in the middle. The germline V gene encodes CDR1 SGHRS and CDR2 YFSETQ. The CDR3 length is 15 residues. The CDR3 is CASSSSSSRAGELFF. The CDR3 coding sequence is TGCGCCAGCAGCTCCTCGAGTTCCAGAGCGGGGGAGCTGTTTTTT.

This chain uses TRBV6-5 with TRBJ2-7; the D gene is possibly TRBD2 (5 bases). Trimming removed 6 bases from V and 4 bases from J, with 16 bases in between. The V gene's germline CDR1 is MNHEY and CDR2 SVGAGI. The CDR3 has 14 residues. Here the CDR3 DNA reads TGTGCCAGCAGCGAACTAGATACGGATTACGAGCAGTACTTC. It yields the protein CASSELDTDYEQYF.

A word on this clone: Compared with germline, one end of the junction differs, possibly owing to a read error. The chain is built from TRBV18 and TRBJ1-3; tentative D call: TRBD1 (6 bases). Germline CDR1 reads KGHSH; CDR2 reads LQKENI. This CDR3 spans 14 amino acids. The CDR3 protein is CASPDRDTGNTIYF. In nucleotides, the CDR3 is TGTGCCAGCCCGGACCGGGACACTGGGAACACCATATATTTT.